Listed below are T cell receptor beta chains from one sample, sequenced in a study of cytotoxic CD8 clonotypes in ibrutinib-treated CLL. This table comes from immunoSEQ multiplex PCR, and its TCRdb copy is limited to in-frame clones, with some not included. This table holds 250,000 or so clones, under 80% found once. The sample here was PBMCs, taken after 24 months of ibrutinib treatment. The receptors were gathered from a human donor with chronic lymphocytic leukemia. Each CDR3 is given with its conserved first and last residue. The D gene is left open where the match is weak. Clone sizes are given selectively: once, few, many, or a class where the clone is expanded.

NA,14,TRBJ2-7,TRBV7-8,NA,CASSPTHGSYEQYF,TGTGCCAGCAGCCCGACCCACGGGAGTTACGAGCAGTACTTC
NA,13,TRBJ2-1,TRBV28,NA,CASSFASAPEQFF,TGTGCCAGCAGTTTCGCATCGGCTCCTGAGCAGTTCTTC
NA,14,TRBJ1-4,TRBV9,NA,CASSMKQTNEKLFF,TGTGCCAGCAGCATGAAGCAAACTAATGAAAAACTGTTTTTT
NA,15,TRBJ2-7,TRBV6-5,NA,CASTPPIPGSYEQYF,TGTGCCAGCACCCCACCCATACCCGGGTCCTACGAGCAGTACTTC
NA,18,TRBJ2-7,TRBV4-3,TRBD2,CASSQEVITSGDSYEQYF,TGCGCCAGCAGCCAAGAAGTGATTACTAGCGGGGACTCCTACGAGCAGTACTTC
NA,13,TRBJ1-1,TRBV6-6,NA,CASSETKGTEAFF,TGTGCCAGCAGCGAAACGAAGGGGACTGAAGCTTTCTTT
few,13,TRBJ1-2,TRBV5-1,NA,CASSLSEEAGYTF,TGCGCCAGCAGCCTATCAGAGGAAGCTGGCTACACCTTC
NA,15,TRBJ2-1,TRBV29-1,NA,CSVEGTIPSYNEQFF,TGCAGCGTTGAAGGGACAATTCCTTCCTACAATGAGCAGTTCTTC
NA,13,TRBJ2-7,TRBV27,TRBD1,CASSFGTGSEQYF,TGTGCCAGCAGTTTCGGGACAGGGAGCGAGCAGTACTTC
NA,15,TRBJ2-1,TRBV18,TRBD2,CASSPLAGIANEQFF,TGTGCCAGCTCACCACTAGCGGGAATCGCAAATGAGCAGTTCTTC
NA,14,TRBJ2-5,TRBV11-2,TRBD1,CASSQGQGQETQYF,TGTGCCAGCAGCCAGGGACAGGGGCAAGAGACCCAGTACTTC
once,13,TRBJ2-2,TRBV2,NA,CASIQENTGELFF,TGTGCCAGCATACAGGAGAACACCGGGGAGCTGTTTTTT
NA,16,TRBJ2-3,TRBV7-2,TRBD2,CASSLRLADSTDTQYF,TGTGCCAGCAGCCTTAGACTAGCGGATAGCACAGATACGCAGTATTTT
NA,13,TRBJ2-7,TRBV6-5,NA,CASSLRFSYEQYF,TGTGCCAGCAGCCTCAGGTTTTCCTACGAGCAGTACTTC
NA,14,TRBJ2-7,TRBV6-1,NA,CASNQGHDSYEQYF,TGTGCCAGCAATCAGGGTCACGATTCCTACGAGCAGTACTTC
NA,16,TRBJ1-1,TRBV15,NA,CATSRGGEFMNTEAFF,TGTGCCACCAGCAGAGGAGGGGAGTTTATGAACACTGAAGCTTTCTTT
NA,15,TRBJ2-1,TRBV30,TRBD2,CAWNGFLAGDNEQFF,TGTGCCTGGAATGGCTTCCTAGCGGGAGACAATGAGCAGTTCTTC
NA,13,TRBJ2-5,TRBV29-1,NA,CSAVTVIQETQYF,TGCAGCGCCGTTACAGTAATCCAAGAGACCCAGTACTTC
NA,14,TRBJ2-1,TRBV7-9,TRBD1,CASRGTGQTNEQFF,TGTGCCAGCCGGGGGACAGGACAAACCAATGAGCAGTTCTTC
few,12,TRBJ2-7,TRBV29-1,NA,CSVGTDPYEQYF,TGCAGCGTTGGGACAGACCCCTACGAGCAGTACTTC
NA,14,TRBJ2-7,TRBV28,TRBD1,CASSAGTGFSEQYF,TGTGCCAGCAGTGCCGGGACAGGGTTTAGCGAGCAGTACTTC
NA,16,TRBJ2-1,TRBV6-5,TRBD2,CASSSQRGSSYNEQFF,TGTGCCAGCAGTTCGCAGCGGGGGAGCTCCTACAATGAGCAGTTCTTC
NA,13,TRBJ1-5,TRBV6-5,TRBD1,CASSYGTETPQHF,TGTGCCAGCAGTTACGGGACAGAGACGCCCCAGCATTTT
NA,14,TRBJ2-5,TRBV7-8,NA,CASSLVGSRETQYF,TGTGCCAGCAGCTTAGTTGGTAGTAGGGAGACCCAGTACTTC
NA,14,TRBJ2-3,TRBV9,NA,CASRSGWNTDTQYF,TGTGCCAGCAGGAGCGGGTGGAACACAGATACGCAGTATTTT